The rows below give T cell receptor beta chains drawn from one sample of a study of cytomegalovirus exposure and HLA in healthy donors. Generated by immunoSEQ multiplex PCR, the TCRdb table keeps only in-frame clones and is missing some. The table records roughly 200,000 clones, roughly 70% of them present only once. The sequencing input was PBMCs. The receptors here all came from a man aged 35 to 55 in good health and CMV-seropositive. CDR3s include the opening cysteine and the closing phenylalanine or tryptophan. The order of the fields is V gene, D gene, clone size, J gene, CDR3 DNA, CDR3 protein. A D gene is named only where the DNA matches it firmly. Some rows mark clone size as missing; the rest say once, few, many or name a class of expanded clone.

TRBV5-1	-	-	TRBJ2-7	TGCGCCAGCAGCCGACTACGGGGGTCCGAGCAGTACTTC	CASSRLRGSEQYF
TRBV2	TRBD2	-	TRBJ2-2	TGTGCCAGCAGTGAAGGAACTAGCGGGGGGGCAAACACCGGGGAGCTGTTTTTT	CASSEGTSGGANTGELFF
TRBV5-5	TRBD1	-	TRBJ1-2	TGTGCCAGCAGCTTGGTAAGGGACAGGGGATATGGCTACACCTTC	CASSLVRDRGYGYTF
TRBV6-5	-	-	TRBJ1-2	TGTGCCAGCGGAGGGGTCACAAATGGCTACACCTTC	CASGGVTNGYTF
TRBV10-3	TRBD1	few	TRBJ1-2	TGTGCCATCAGACCGGGACAGGGAATCTATGGCTACACCTTC	CAIRPGQGIYGYTF
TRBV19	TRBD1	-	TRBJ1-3	TGTGCCAGTGGACAGGGCGCTGGAAACACCATATATTTT	CASGQGAGNTIYF
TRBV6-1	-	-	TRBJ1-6	TGTGCCAGCAGTGAAGCCTCCCATAATTCACCCCTCCACTTT	CASSEASHNSPLHF
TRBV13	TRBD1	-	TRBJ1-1	TGTGCCAGCAGCGAGGACAGGGGTGAAGCTTTCTTT	CASSEDRGEAFF
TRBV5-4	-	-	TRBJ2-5	TGTGCCAGCAGCTTGGTCCCAGGGCCCCAAGAGACCCAGTACTTC	CASSLVPGPQETQYF
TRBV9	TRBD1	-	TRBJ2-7	TGTGCCAGCAGCCCCAGGACAGGGGGAGACGAGCAGTACTTC	CASSPRTGGDEQYF
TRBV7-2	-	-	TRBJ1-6	TGTGCCAGCAGCACGGGAGGGAGCTCCTATAATTCACCCCTCCACTTT	CASSTGGSSYNSPLHF
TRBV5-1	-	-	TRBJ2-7	TGCGCCAGCAGCCCTCCGGGATATGGTTGCGAGCAGTACTTC	CASSPPGYGCEQYF
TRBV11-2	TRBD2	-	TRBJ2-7	TGTGCCAGCAGCCCCGTAGCGGGGGAACACGAGCAGTACTTC	CASSPVAGEHEQYF
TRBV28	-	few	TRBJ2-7	TGTGCCAGCAGTGCCCCACCCAGGGCAATCGAGCAGTACTTC	CASSAPPRAIEQYF
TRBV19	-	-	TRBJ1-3	TGTGCCAGTCAGGGACTCGGCTCTGGAAACACCATATATTTT	CASQGLGSGNTIYF
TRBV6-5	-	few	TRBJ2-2	TGTGCCAGCAGTTTCTCCGGGGAGCTGTTTTTT	CASSFSGELFF
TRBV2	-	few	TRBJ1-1	TGTGCCACCAGTACAACGAACACTGAAGCTTTCTTT	CATSTTNTEAFF
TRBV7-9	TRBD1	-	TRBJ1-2	TGTGCCAGCAGCCCGACAGGGAGGATGGGTAACTATGGCTACACCTTC	CASSPTGRMGNYGYTF
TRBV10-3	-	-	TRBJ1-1	TGTGCCATCAGTTCAGGGGAGGGGGTCATGAACACTGAAGCTTTCTTT	CAISSGEGVMNTEAFF
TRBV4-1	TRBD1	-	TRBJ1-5	TGCGCCAGCAGCCCAGGGACAGGGGGCACACATCAGCCCCAGCATTTT	CASSPGTGGTHQPQHF
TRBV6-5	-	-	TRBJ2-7	TGTGCCAGCAGTTACTCAGCGGCGGTAGTAGGGCAGTACTTC	CASSYSAAVVGQYF
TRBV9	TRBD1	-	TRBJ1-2	TGTGCCAGCAGCGTAGCGGACAGGGGCCCCTATGGCTACACCTTC	CASSVADRGPYGYTF
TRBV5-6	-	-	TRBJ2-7	TGTGCCAGCAGCTTGGCCAGCAGGGGTGAGTTCGACGAGCAGTACTTC	CASSLASRGEFDEQYF
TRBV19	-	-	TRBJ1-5	TGTGCCAGTGGGTGGGAGAAACGGCATTTT	CASGWEKRHF
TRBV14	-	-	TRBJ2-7	TGTGCCAGCAGCCAAGCCACCGATAGGGACACCTACTCCTACGAGCAGTACTTC	CASSQATDRDTYSYEQYF
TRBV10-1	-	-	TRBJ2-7	TGCGCCAGCAGTGAGTGGCCAGGACTCGAGCAGTACTTC	CASSEWPGLEQYF
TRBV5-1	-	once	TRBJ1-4	TGCGCCAGCAGCTTCGAACCTGGAGCGGGGGGAAAACTGTTTTTT	CASSFEPGAGGKLFF
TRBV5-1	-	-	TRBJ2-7	TGCGCCAGCAGGTTGACAGGTACGAACGAGCAGTACTTC	CASRLTGTNEQYF
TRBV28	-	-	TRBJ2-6	TGTGCCAGCAGTTTTGTTCAGAACTCTGGGGCCAACGTCCTGACTTTC	CASSFVQNSGANVLTF
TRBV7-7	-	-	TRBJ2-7	TGTGCCAGCAGCCCCGACAGGTACTACGAGCAGTACTTC	CASSPDRYYEQYF
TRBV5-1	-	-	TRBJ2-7	TGCGCCAGCAGCTTGGGGCAGGTCTTCGAGCAGTACTTC	CASSLGQVFEQYF
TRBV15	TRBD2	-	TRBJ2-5	TGTGCCACCAGCACCGGGGGGTGGGGCGCTGAAGAGACCCAGTACTTC	CATSTGGWGAEETQYF
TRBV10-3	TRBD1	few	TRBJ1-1	TGTGCCATCAGGGGGACAGGGATATCTGAAGCTTTCTTT	CAIRGTGISEAFF
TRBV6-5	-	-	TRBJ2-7	TGTGCCAGCAGTTACTCTCGGGTTTACGAGCAGTACTTC	CASSYSRVYEQYF
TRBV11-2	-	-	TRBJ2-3	TGTGCCAGCAGCTCGCGGACAGCTAGCACAGATACGCAGTATTTT	CASSSRTASTDTQYF
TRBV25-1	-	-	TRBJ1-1	TGTGCCAGCAGTGACTACATAGAGGGTGAAGCTTTCTTT	CASSDYIEGEAFF
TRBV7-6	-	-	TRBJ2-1	TGTGCCAGCAGCCGCGACGGGAAGGCGGACAATGAGCAGTTCTTC	CASSRDGKADNEQFF
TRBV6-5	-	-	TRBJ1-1	TGTGCCAGCAGGATAGACAGTGAAGCTTTCTTT	CASRIDSEAFF
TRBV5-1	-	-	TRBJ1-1	TGCGCCAGCTCTTGGAGGGGCACTGAAGCTTTCTTT	CASSWRGTEAFF
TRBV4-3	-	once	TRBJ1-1	TGCGCCAGCAGCCAAGAGCAGTTGACTGAAGCTTTCTTT	CASSQEQLTEAFF
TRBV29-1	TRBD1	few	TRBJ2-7	TGCAGCGGCACCGGGACAGGCTCCTACGAGCAGTACTTC	CSGTGTGSYEQYF
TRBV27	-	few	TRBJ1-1	TGTGCCAGCAGTTTGGGGGCTAACCCGATGAACACTGAAGCTTTCTTT	CASSLGANPMNTEAFF
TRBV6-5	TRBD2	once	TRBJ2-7	TGTGCCAGCAGTTACGTCGGGGGGTTATACGAGCAGTACTTC	CASSYVGGLYEQYF
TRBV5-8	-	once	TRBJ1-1	TGTGCCAGCAGGGGGCCCCTGTATCGAGAAGCTTTCTTT	CASRGPLYREAFF
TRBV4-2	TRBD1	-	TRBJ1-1	TGTGCCAGCAGCCCGGTCCCGGGACAGGGGCCGTACACTGAAGCTTTCTTT	CASSPVPGQGPYTEAFF
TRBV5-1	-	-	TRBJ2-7	TGCGCCAGCAGCACGGTCGGAGACTACGAGCAGTACTTC	CASSTVGDYEQYF
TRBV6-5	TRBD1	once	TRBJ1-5	TGTGCCAGCAGTTACAGTTCGACAGGGGGACAGCCCCAGCATTTT	CASSYSSTGGQPQHF
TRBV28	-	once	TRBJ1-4	TGTGCCAGCAGCCCGCCAGGATATAATGAAAAACTGTTTTTT	CASSPPGYNEKLFF
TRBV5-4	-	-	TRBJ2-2	TGTGCCAGCAGCCGAGGCCGGGGGAACACCGGGGAGCTGTTTTTT	CASSRGRGNTGELFF
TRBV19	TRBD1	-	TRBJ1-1	TGTGCCAGTAGTCCCCGGACAGGCGGACTGAACACTGAAGCTTTCTTT	CASSPRTGGLNTEAFF
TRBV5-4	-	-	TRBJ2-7	TGTGCCAGCAGCACGAGCGGCTACGAGCAGTACTTC	CASSTSGYEQYF
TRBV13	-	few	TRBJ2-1	TGTGCCAGCAGCCCAAGTCAGGGCAATGAGCAGTTCTTC	CASSPSQGNEQFF
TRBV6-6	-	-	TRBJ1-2	TGTGCCAGCAGTCCTCCGGGGGATGGCTACACCTTC	CASSPPGDGYTF
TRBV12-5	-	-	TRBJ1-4	TGTGCTAGTGGTTTCCTAAGGGGATCCGGGGAAAAACTGTTTTTT	CASGFLRGSGEKLFF
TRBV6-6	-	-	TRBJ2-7	TGTGCCAGCAGTTACTCGGGAGGAAGCCTCTACGAGCAGTACTTC	CASSYSGGSLYEQYF
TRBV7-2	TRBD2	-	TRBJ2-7	TGTGCCAGCAGCCCCGGGGGTAGCGGGACCTACGAGCAGTACTTC	CASSPGGSGTYEQYF
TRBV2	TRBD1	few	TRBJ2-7	TGTGCCAGCAGTGATCGGGACAGCTCCTACGAGCAGTACTTC	CASSDRDSSYEQYF
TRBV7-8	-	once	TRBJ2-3	TGTGCCAGCAGCTTAGGGGGGCCGGGAGATACGCAGTATTTT	CASSLGGPGDTQYF